What follows are 29 T cell receptor beta chains derived from one specimen sequenced in a study of shared T cell receptors in the human thymus. Sequenced by immunoSEQ multiplex PCR; TCRdb stores in-frame clones only, minus some. Here the sample spans about 500,000 clones, 70% to 80% being singletons. This sample was shared with a second study, whose subject was human thymus T cells.

The sequenced material came from thymocytes. The receptors were gathered from a boy in the first two years of life with a congenital heart defect.

The chain couples TRBV7-2 to TRBJ1-2, with 9 bases fitting TRBD1. The CDR3 covers 14 residues. CDR1 SGHTA and CDR2 FQGNSA come from the germline V gene. J gave up 4 bases and V 3 bases, and 3 bases lay outside the gene matches. The CDR3 DNA sequence: TGTGCCAGCAGCTTCCAGACAGGGGGCTATGGCTACACCTTC. Translating it yields CASSFQTGGYGYTF.

This clone was found a few times. The rearrangement uses TRBV19 and TRBJ2-3, with D unresolved. The germline gives CDR1 LNHDA, CDR2 SQIVND (reference sequence). V was clipped by 3 bases and J by 3 bases, with 7 bases between them. The CDR3 totals 13 residues. The CDR3 region is CASSIGRTDTQYF. The DNA for the CDR3 is TGTGCCAGTAGTATCGGTAGAACAGATACGCAGTATTTT.

The rearrangement uses TRBV6-5 and TRBJ2-5, with D tentatively TRBD1 (5 bases). This CDR3 has 12 residues. Trimming stripped 7 bases from V and 5 bases from J, with 11 bases between. Germline lookup yields CDR1 MNHEY and CDR2 SVGAGI. The CDR3 DNA follows: TGTGCCAGCAAAGGAGCAGGGGAGACCCAGTACTTC. As protein: CASKGAGETQYF.

The gene calls are TRBV11-2 and TRBJ2-6, with D possibly matching TRBD2 (6 bases). CDR1 is SGHAT, CDR2 FQNNGV, per germline. V dropped 4 bases and J dropped 0 bases, with 13 bases sitting between them. The CDR3 spans 17 residues. DNA of the CDR3: TGTGCCAGCAGCTCCGGGACTTCCCTCTCTGGGGCCAACGTCCTGACTTTC. This translates into CASSSGTSLSGANVLTF.

The chain is built from TRBV6-1 and TRBJ2-5; the match to TRBD2 covers 11 bases. Germline CDR1 and CDR2: MNHNS and SASEGT. CDR3 size: 17 residues. V trimming: 1 base; J trimming: 5 bases; junction bases outside the gene matches: 9. As DNA, the CDR3 is TGTGCCAGCAGTGAAGAAGTAGCGGGAGGGCCAGGGGAGACCCAGTACTTC. Translating it yields CASSEEVAGGPGETQYF.

This chain joins TRBV6-1 and TRBJ1-5; D gene ambiguous. V gave up 3 bases and J gave up 4 bases, with 13 bases separating them. CDR1 is MNHNS and CDR2 is SASEGT in the germline V gene. CDR3 size: 15 residues. The CDR3 loop is CASSEKMAVNQPQHF. In DNA form, the CDR3 reads TGTGCCAGCAGTGAGAAAATGGCGGTGAATCAGCCCCAGCATTTT.

The J gene is TRBJ2-7, the V gene TRBV11-2; the D is unclear. The CDR3 runs to 18 residues. Germline values: CDR1 SGHAT, CDR2 FQNNGV. V was cut by 5 bases and J by 2 bases, with 25 bases left in between. The CDR3 DNA reads TGTGCCAGCAGCGAACCGTCTTTATTTGAGCGAGTCCCCTACGAGCAGTACTTC. Translated: CASSEPSLFERVPYEQYF.

The DNA of the CDR3 is TGTGCCAGCAGCTTGGATGTTCCTAGCGGGAGTTCCTACGAGCAGTACTTC. Its protein is CASSLDVPSGSSYEQYF. V usage is TRBV5-6 and J usage is TRBJ2-7; 10 bases line up with TRBD2. The CDR3 length is 17 residues. CDR1 is SGHDT and CDR2 is YYEEEE in the germline V gene. J lost 1 base, V lost 0 bases, and 7 bases had no gene match.

The rearrangement joins TRBV9 to TRBJ2-1; maybe TRBD1 (5 bases). The CDR3 length is 15 residues. Trimming took off 3 bases at V and 0 bases at J, with 10 bases between the two ends. CDR1 is SGDLS and CDR2 is YYNGEE in the germline V gene. CDR3 coding DNA: TGTGCCAGCAGCGGGGGCCTCAGCTCCTACAATGAGCAGTTCTTC. Translated: CASSGGLSSYNEQFF.

This sequence joins TRBV6-5 and TRBJ2-7, with a possible D match to TRBD2 (6 bases). V lost 5 bases, J lost 0 bases, and 14 bases lay in between. The CDR3 has 15 residues. Germline V gene data show CDR1 as MNHEY and CDR2 as SVGAGI. Written as DNA, the CDR3 is TGTGCCAGCAGTATCCCGGGAGCTCTCTCCTACGAGCAGTACTTC. Its protein is CASSIPGALSYEQYF.

J is TRBJ2-1 and V is TRBV28; 10 nucleotides agree with TRBD2. Germline CDR1 MDHEN, CDR2 SYDVKM. J lost 5 bases, V lost 5 bases, and 9 bases had no gene match. CDR3 length: 16 amino acids. CDR3 nucleotides: TGTGCCAGCAGTGCCTCGTTTCTAGCGGGAGACAATGAGCAGTTCTTC. Translating gives CASSASFLAGDNEQFF.

The V and J genes are TRBV7-9 and TRBJ2-7; 7 bases agree with TRBD1. Trimming removed 4 bases from V and 5 bases from J; junction bases left unmatched: 14. CDR1 SEHNR and CDR2 FQNEAQ come from the germline V gene (reference sequence). The CDR3 runs to 16 residues. The CDR3 coding sequence is TGTGCCAGCAGCTCCCTGGCCAGGGACAGACAGAACGAGCAGTACTTC. Protein sequence: CASSSLARDRQNEQYF.

The CDR3 protein is CASRGDFSYEQYF. DNA for the CDR3: TGTGCCAGCAGGGGGGACTTCTCCTACGAGCAGTACTTC. The chain uses TRBV27 and TRBJ2-7, with a weak D call TRBD2 (6 bases). This CDR3 spans 13 amino acids. Germline CDR1 MNHEY, CDR2 SMNVEV (reference sequence). V was cut by 6 bases and J by 0 bases, with 9 bases left in between.

This clone was detected only once. The rearrangement links TRBV7-2 to TRBJ2-7; D is unclear. CDR1 and CDR2 (germline): SGHTA, FQGNSA. Trimming took 5 bases from V and 5 from J, leaving 7 bases between them. The length of the CDR3 is 11 residues. This CDR3 is CASSPRDEQYF. The CDR3 region has the DNA TGTGCCAGCAGCCCGCGCGACGAGCAGTACTTC.

This clone was seen more than once but under ten times. The V gene is TRBV11-3, the J gene TRBJ2-7; D remains unclear. Trimming pared 4 bases from V and 2 bases from J, leaving 15 bases between. CDR1 SGHNT and CDR2 YENEEA come from the germline V gene. The CDR3 is 15 residues long. The CDR3 reads CASSYARVGAYEQYF. The CDR3 DNA sequence: TGTGCCAGCAGCTATGCCCGGGTCGGAGCCTACGAGCAGTACTTC.

A few counts support this clone. V usage is TRBV7-2 and J usage is TRBJ1-2, with 7 bases aligning to TRBD1. J gave up 8 bases and V 6 bases, and 12 bases lay outside the gene matches. CDR1 SGHTA and CDR2 FQGNSA come from the germline V gene. This CDR3 region has 14 residues. CDR3 DNA sequence: TGTGCCAGCAGACCCTGGACAGGCTTGAGGGGCTACACCTTC. This codes for CASRPWTGLRGYTF.

The chain joins TRBV30 to TRBJ1-4; D gene uncertain. Trimming left V 0 bases short and J 7 bases short, with 3 bases between. This CDR3 is 11 amino acids long. Germline V gene sequence: CDR1 GTSNPN, CDR2 SVGIG (reference sequence). The CDR3 reads CAWSVSEKLFF. Written as DNA, the CDR3 is TGTGCCTGGAGTGTTAGTGAAAAACTGTTTTTT.

The chain recombines TRBV4-2 with TRBJ2-1, with a possible D match to TRBD2 (5 bases). The CDR3 contains 15 residues. V lost 4 bases and J 0 bases, leaving 10 bases between the germline ends. Germline lookup yields CDR1 LGHNA and CDR2 YNFKEQ. The CDR3 DNA reads TGTGCCAGCAGCCTCCTGGACTTCTCCTACAATGAGCAGTTCTTC. This codes for CASSLLDFSYNEQFF.

This sequence joins TRBV5-4 and TRBJ1-2; 7 bases line up with TRBD1. The V gene end was trimmed by 0 bases and the J gene end by 4 bases; junction bases not matched to a gene: 6. CDR1 SGHNT and CDR2 YYREEE come from the germline V gene (reference sequence). The CDR3 runs 15 residues. DNA of the CDR3: TGTGCCAGCAGCTTGGAGACAGGGAGCTCCTATGGCTACACCTTC. The encoded protein is CASSLETGSSYGYTF.

The chain is built from TRBV2 and TRBJ2-5, with 9 nucleotides matching TRBD2. After removal of 5 bases from V and 4 bases from J, the junction contained 26 bases not matched to a gene. The CDR3 runs 21 residues. Germline CDR1 and CDR2: SNHLY and FYNNEI. CDR3 nucleotide sequence: TGTGCCAGCAGTAAATCCGCGCTTACCCGCTCGGCGGGAGGGCAGGGAGAGACCCAGTACTTC. This translates into CASSKSALTRSAGGQGETQYF.

This chain uses TRBV19 with TRBJ2-4; 7 bases align to TRBD2. Germline trimming cut 4 bases from V and 1 base from J; bases unmatched to any gene: 4. The length of the CDR3 is 15 residues. The germline V gene has CDR1 LNHDA and CDR2 SQIVND (reference sequence). This chain's CDR3 is CASSRSGGAKNIQYF. CDR3 coding DNA: TGTGCCAGTAGTAGATCCGGGGGGGCCAAAAACATTCAGTACTTC.

This chain uses TRBV11-1 with TRBJ1-1; the match to TRBD1 covers 9 bases. Unmatched junction bases numbered 4, after V lost 5 bases and J lost 0 bases. Per germline, CDR1 SGHAT and CDR2 FQDESV (reference sequence). CDR3 length: 15 amino acids. Here the CDR3 reads CASSPRQGVNTEAFF. In nucleotides, the CDR3 is TGTGCCAGCAGCCCGCGACAGGGGGTGAACACTGAAGCTTTCTTT.

This chain's CDR3 is CASSFIHRDRKPLQYGYTF. The CDR3 DNA reads as TGTGCCAGCAGCTTCATTCACCGGGACAGGAAGCCCCTACAATATGGCTACACCTTC. The gene calls are TRBV11-2 and TRBJ1-2; the match to TRBD1 covers 8 bases. The germline V gene has CDR1 SGHAT and CDR2 FQNNGV. The trim removed 3 bases at V and 5 bases at J, leaving 20 bases unmatched. The CDR3 length is 19 residues.

J is TRBJ2-1 and V is TRBV6-5; the D gene is possibly TRBD2 (6 bases). Trimming pared 0 bases from V and 0 bases from J, leaving 9 bases between. The CDR3 loop spans 16 amino acids. Germline values: CDR1 MNHEY, CDR2 SVGAGI. CDR3 loop: CASSYSEGPSYNEQFF. CDR3 coding DNA: TGTGCCAGCAGTTACTCGGAGGGACCCTCCTACAATGAGCAGTTCTTC.

The chain joins TRBV19 to TRBJ2-3; TRBD2 matches 8 bases. The CDR3 is made up of 18 amino acids. Looked up from germline, CDR1 is LNHDA and CDR2 is SQIVND (reference sequence). V shed 3 bases, J shed 0 bases, and the junction held 11 bases outside the gene matches. CDR3 sequence: CASSIELAGHSSTDTQYF. DNA for the CDR3: TGTGCCAGTAGTATCGAGCTAGCGGGTCACTCTAGCACAGATACGCAGTATTTT.

V usage is TRBV29-1 and J usage is TRBJ1-4; D remains ambiguous. Germline CDR1 is SQVTM and CDR2 is ANQGSEA. The CDR3 is 11 residues long. The ends were cut back, 6 bases at V and 8 bases at J, with 10 bases in the middle. CDR3 sequence reads: CSVVMREKLFF. Written as DNA, the CDR3 is TGCAGCGTGGTAATGCGGGAAAAACTGTTTTTT.

This chain uses TRBV18 with TRBJ2-7; 7 nucleotides line up with TRBD1. CDR3 size: 14 residues. The germline CDR1 and CDR2 sequences are KGHSH and LQKENI. V was pared by 0 bases and J by 6 bases, with 5 bases of the junction left unmatched. The CDR3: CASSPPDRSGEQYF. In DNA, the CDR3 is TGTGCCAGCTCACCACCGGACAGGTCTGGCGAGCAGTACTTC.

V is TRBV7-2 and J is TRBJ2-4; D may be TRBD1 (5 bases). With 5 bases removed from V and 3 bases from J, the gap between germline ends came to 11 bases. The germline gives CDR1 SGHTA, CDR2 FQGNSA. The CDR3 covers 14 residues. The CDR3 DNA reads as TGTGCCAGCAGCCAGCAGGGAAGCAAAAACATTCAGTACTTC. Translated, it gives CASSQQGSKNIQYF.

The V gene is TRBV28, the J gene TRBJ1-3, with a possible D match to TRBD1 (5 bases). Trimming pared 7 bases from V and 2 bases from J, leaving 12 bases between. This CDR3 is 14 amino acids long. Per germline, CDR1 MDHEN and CDR2 SYDVKM. CDR3 bases: TGTGCCAGCACCCCAGGGTACGCTGGAAACACCATATATTTT. The encoded protein is CASTPGYAGNTIYF.